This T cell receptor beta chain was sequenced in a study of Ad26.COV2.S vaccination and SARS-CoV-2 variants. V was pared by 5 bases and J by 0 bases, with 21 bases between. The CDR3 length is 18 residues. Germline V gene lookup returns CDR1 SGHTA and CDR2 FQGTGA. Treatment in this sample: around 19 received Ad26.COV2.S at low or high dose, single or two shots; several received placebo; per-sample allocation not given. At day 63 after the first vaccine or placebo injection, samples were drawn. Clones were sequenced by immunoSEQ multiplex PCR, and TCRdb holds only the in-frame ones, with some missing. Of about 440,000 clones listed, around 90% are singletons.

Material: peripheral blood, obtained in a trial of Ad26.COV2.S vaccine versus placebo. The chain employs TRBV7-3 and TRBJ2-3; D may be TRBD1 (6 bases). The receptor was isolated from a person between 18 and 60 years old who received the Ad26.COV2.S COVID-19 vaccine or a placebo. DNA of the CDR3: TGTGCCAGCAGCCTTAAAATTCCCGGGACAACTAGCACAGATACGCAGTATTTT. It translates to CASSLKIPGTTSTDTQYF. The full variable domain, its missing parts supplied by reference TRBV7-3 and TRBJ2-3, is GAGVSQTPSNKVTEKGKYVELRCDPISGHTALYWYRQSLGQGPEFLIYFQGTGAADDSGLPNDRFFAVRPEGSVSTLKIQRTERGDSAVYLCASSLKIPGTTSTDTQYFGPGTRLTVL.